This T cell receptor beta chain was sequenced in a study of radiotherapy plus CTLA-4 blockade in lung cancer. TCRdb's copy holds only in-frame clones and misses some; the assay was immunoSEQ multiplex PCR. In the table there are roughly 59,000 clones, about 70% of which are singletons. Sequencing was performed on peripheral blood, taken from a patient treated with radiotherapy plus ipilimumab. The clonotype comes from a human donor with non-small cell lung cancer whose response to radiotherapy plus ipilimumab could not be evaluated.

The CDR3 DNA follows: TGTGCCAGCAGTTTAGGGACAGGGTCCTACTACGAGCAGTACTTC. It specifies CASSLGTGSYYEQYF. The chain combines TRBV28 with TRBJ2-7; 9 nucleotides align to TRBD1. Germline CDR1 reads MDHEN; CDR2 reads SYDVKM. Unmatched junction bases numbered 5, after V lost 2 bases and J lost 3 bases. The CDR3 sequence is 15 residues long.